The rows below give T cell receptor beta chains drawn from one sample of a study of shared clonotypes between healthy human individuals. Using immunoSEQ multiplex PCR, the repertoire was profiled, and TCRdb retains in-frame clones only, with some absent. Of roughly 770,000 clones detected, about 96% appear once; the ten largest clones hold roughly 0.23%. The source material was naive CD8+ T cells sorted from blood. The receptors here all came from a man between 25 and 39 years old in good health. The CDR3 runs from the conserved cysteine through the conserved F or W. The D gene is left open where the match is weak. Size values are once, few and many counts, or a class for expanded clones, and some rows have none.

D gene	V gene	J gene	clone size	CDR3 protein	CDR3 DNA
.	TRBV7-9	TRBJ2-1	.	CASSSRLAWEQFF	TGTGCCAGCAGCTCCCGGCTAGCATGGGAGCAGTTCTTC
.	TRBV30	TRBJ1-1	once	CACKVFDTGTEAFF	TGTGCCTGCAAAGTTTTCGACACCGGCACTGAAGCTTTCTTT
.	TRBV14	TRBJ2-5	.	CASSQVLVGPQETQYF	TGTGCCAGCAGCCAAGTGTTGGTGGGACCCCAAGAGACCCAGTACTTC
.	TRBV29-1	TRBJ2-3	.	CSVGSPGETDTQYF	TGCAGCGTTGGAAGCCCGGGGGAAACAGATACGCAGTATTTT
.	TRBV2	TRBJ1-5	.	CASSQQGGQNQPQHF	TGTGCCAGCAGTCAACAGGGAGGGCAAAATCAGCCCCAGCATTTT
.	TRBV5-5	TRBJ2-7	.	CASSLLAGAYEQYF	TGTGCCAGCAGCTTGTTAGCAGGGGCGTACGAGCAGTACTTC
TRBD2	TRBV7-9	TRBJ2-1	once	CASSTGTSGRKGEQFF	TGTGCCAGCAGCACCGGGACTAGCGGGAGAAAGGGTGAGCAGTTCTTC
.	TRBV2	TRBJ2-2	.	CASSEALALYLTGELFF	TGTGCCAGCAGTGAAGCGCTAGCCCTCTACCTCACCGGGGAGCTGTTTTTT
TRBD1	TRBV5-8	TRBJ2-2	.	CASEDRGDTGELFF	TGTGCCAGCGAAGACAGGGGTGACACCGGGGAGCTGTTTTTT
TRBD2	TRBV28	TRBJ2-7	.	CASEVLAGGEQYF	TGTGCCAGCGAAGTTCTAGCGGGAGGCGAGCAGTACTTC
.	TRBV27	TRBJ2-1	.	CASSEEGSYNEQFF	TGTGCCAGCAGTGAGGAAGGGAGCTACAATGAGCAGTTCTTC
TRBD1	TRBV7-9	TRBJ1-2	.	CASSLTPGQKYGYTF	TGTGCCAGCAGCCTAACGCCGGGACAGAAATATGGCTACACCTTC
.	TRBV11-2	TRBJ2-3	.	CASSSDGEVPDTQYF	TGTGCCAGCAGCTCGGATGGGGAGGTGCCAGATACGCAGTATTTT
TRBD1	TRBV13	TRBJ1-1	.	CASSLGQGVTMNTEAFF	TGTGCCAGCAGCCTGGGACAGGGGGTGACCATGAACACTGAAGCTTTCTTT
.	TRBV10-1	TRBJ1-2	.	CASKKNSGAGNIHGYTF	TGCGCCAGCAAGAAGAATTCCGGGGCAGGGAATATTCATGGCTACACCTTC
.	TRBV19	TRBJ1-5	.	CASSGVSYQPQHF	TGTGCCAGTAGTGGGGTCAGCTATCAGCCCCAGCATTTT